This TCR beta chain was recovered during a study of blood T cell repertoires in COVID-19. Authors' processing steps: How many nucleated cells were present was estimated from reference gene primer amplification. This table comes from immunoSEQ multiplex PCR, and its TCRdb copy is limited to in-frame clones, with some not included. The V and J calls and clone size are taken from that table; D and trimming were inferred from the DNA. The profile covers about 140,000 clones, with approximately 85% appearing a single time and around 3.7% taken by the ten largest. Looked up from germline, CDR1 is SGHNT and CDR2 is YENEEA. The CDR3 length is 15 residues. Germline trimming cut 5 bases from V and 4 bases from J; bases unmatched to any gene: 9.

V gene TRBV11-3 combines with J gene TRBJ2-3; 7 nucleotides line up with TRBD2. The receptor was derived from a woman aged 45 to 65 with acute COVID-19. Sequenced sample: PBMCs or T cells enriched from blood (not recorded which). The CDR3 DNA reads as TGTGCCAGCAGCCGGACAAGCGGGGTTTCAGATACGCAGTATTTT. Translating gives CASSRTSGVSDTQYF.